Below are 32 T cell receptor beta chains sequenced from a single sample in a study of cytomegalovirus exposure and HLA in healthy donors. Researchers ran the PCR with 60 Vbeta and 13 Jbeta primers. The data were produced by immunoSEQ multiplex PCR, yet TCRdb's version contains in-frame clones alone and is incomplete. This table holds a few hundred thousand clones, 70% to 90% found once. The material sequenced was PBMCs. The source of these receptors is a woman aged 55-69 years in good health and CMV-seropositive.

This rearrangement joins TRBV4-1 to TRBJ2-7, with 9 bases fitting TRBD2. Germline values: CDR1 MGHRA, CDR2 YSYEKL. V shed 4 bases and J 2 bases; nucleotides not matched to a gene: 9. This CDR3 spans 16 amino acids. CDR3: CASSLGETSGPYEQYF. DNA for the CDR3: TGCGCCAGCAGCCTGGGGGAGACTAGCGGACCCTACGAGCAGTACTTC.

This clone has more than one count but fewer than ten. The genes are TRBV4-1 and TRBJ1-5, with D hard to call. Germline lookup yields CDR1 MGHRA and CDR2 YSYEKL. The CDR3 has 15 amino acids. V was cut by 6 bases and J by 3 bases, with 15 bases left in between. The chain's CDR3 is CASRIGPLPNQPQHF. The CDR3 nucleotides read TGCGCCAGCAGAATTGGGCCGCTCCCCAATCAGCCCCAGCATTTT.

CDR3 residues: CASSFREGNEQFF. DNA for the CDR3: TGTGCCAGCAGCTTCCGGGAGGGTAATGAGCAGTTCTTC. The V gene is TRBV7-9, the J gene TRBJ2-1, with 8 bases matching TRBD2. Germline CDR1 is SEHNR and CDR2 is FQNEAQ (reference sequence). The CDR3 covers 13 residues. V shed 3 bases and J 7 bases; nucleotides not matched to a gene: 2.

J is TRBJ2-5 and V is TRBV7-9; 7 bases map to TRBD2. The J segment lost 3 bases and the V segment lost 6 bases, leaving 4 bases of the junction unmatched. The CDR3 is made up of 13 amino acids. Germline V gene data show CDR1 as SEHNR and CDR2 as FQNEAQ (reference sequence). This CDR3 is CASSRGGKETQYF. The CDR3 bases are TGTGCCAGCAGTAGGGGAGGGAAAGAGACCCAGTACTTC.

V usage is TRBV28 and J usage is TRBJ2-7; the D gene is possibly TRBD2 (5 bases). Trimming took 5 bases from V and 2 from J, leaving 10 bases between them. From germline, CDR1 is MDHEN and CDR2 SYDVKM. The CDR3 covers 13 residues. Here the CDR3 DNA reads TGTGCCAGCAGTGTTAGAGGGACCTACGAGCAGTACTTC. Residues: CASSVRGTYEQYF.

The chain links TRBV10-2 to TRBJ2-7; 8 positions match TRBD2. Trimming cost V 6 bases and J 2 bases; bases outside gene matches: 6. This CDR3 is 14 amino acids long. Looked up from germline, CDR1 is WSHSY and CDR2 is SAAADI. The CDR3 DNA follows: TGCGCCAGCAGGATTACTAGCGGAACCTACGAGCAGTACTTC. This translates into CASRITSGTYEQYF.

The V gene is TRBV6-5, the J gene TRBJ2-5; 7 bases agree with TRBD2. The CDR3 has 14 amino acids. Trimming cost V 5 bases and J 2 bases; bases outside gene matches: 5. Germline V CDR1 and CDR2: MNHEY, SVGAGI. CDR3 coding DNA: TGTGCCAGCAGTGAACTAGCGCTTCAAGAGACCCAGTACTTC. This sequence encodes CASSELALQETQYF.

This clone was recorded once. The V and J genes are TRBV28 and TRBJ2-7; TRBD1 is a possible D gene (5 bases). Germline CDR1 reads MDHEN; CDR2 reads SYDVKM. The CDR3 extends over 14 amino acids. The V end was cut by 3 bases, the J end by 8 bases, with 17 bases between. The CDR3 is CASSFSRANLQQYF. The CDR3, as DNA: TGTGCCAGCAGTTTCTCCAGGGCCAATTTACAGCAGTACTTC.

This clone was seen a handful of times. This rearrangement joins TRBV4-1 to TRBJ2-4; a weak D match, TRBD2 (7 bases). Germline CDR1 is MGHRA and CDR2 is YSYEKL. This CDR3 is 19 amino acids long. Between the trimmed V and J ends, which lost 0 bases and 0 bases, there was a span of 18 bases. The CDR3 region is CASSQDGIRGALAKNIQYF. As DNA, the CDR3 is TGCGCCAGCAGCCAAGATGGGATTCGGGGGGCACTAGCCAAAAACATTCAGTACTTC.

This chain uses TRBV7-7 with TRBJ2-1, with 14 bases matching TRBD2. Losses at the gene ends were 5 bases for V and 7 bases for J; bases not matched to a gene: 7. CDR1 and CDR2 (germline): SSHAT, FNYEAQ (reference sequence). The CDR3 is 16 residues long. The CDR3 region has the DNA TGTGCCAGCAGCCCTTGGGGACTAGCGGGGGTGAATGAGCAGTTCTTC. Protein product: CASSPWGLAGVNEQFF.

The gene calls are TRBV9 and TRBJ2-1; weak D call: TRBD1 (5 bases). From germline, CDR1 is SGDLS and CDR2 YYNGEE. The V and J ends lost 1 base and 8 bases respectively, with 13 bases between them. The CDR3 length is 14 residues. For the CDR3, the DNA is TGTGCCAGCAGCGTAAAGTCGGGCAGGGATGAGCAGTTCTTC. This translates into CASSVKSGRDEQFF.

This clone was counted only a few times. The chain employs TRBV5-4 and TRBJ2-1; 7 positions agree with TRBD2. CDR3 length equals 15 residues. The germline gives CDR1 SGHNT, CDR2 YYREEE (reference sequence). After removal of 4 bases from V and 8 bases from J, the junction contained 12 bases not matched to a gene. The CDR3 here is CASSGTTSSGYEQFF. The CDR3 nucleotides read TGTGCCAGCAGCGGGACTACCTCGAGCGGGTATGAGCAGTTCTTC.

The rearrangement links TRBV27 to TRBJ2-1; the D gene is possibly TRBD2 (6 bases). The germline CDR1 and CDR2 sequences are MNHEY and SMNVEV (reference sequence). V lost 3 bases, J lost 7 bases, and 10 bases lay in between. The CDR3 is 13 residues long. CDR3 loop: CASSFSGSNEQFF. For the CDR3, the DNA is TGTGCCAGCAGTTTTAGCGGAAGTAATGAGCAGTTCTTC.

The rearrangement joins TRBV10-3 to TRBJ2-2; D perhaps matches TRBD1 (5 bases). Germline assignment: CDR1 ENHRY and CDR2 SYGVKD. This CDR3 comprises 14 residues. V lost 10 bases and J 0 bases, leaving 12 bases between the germline ends. The CDR3 region is CATKQGPNTGELFF. CDR3 in DNA: TGTGCCACTAAGCAGGGTCCGAACACCGGGGAGCTGTTTTTT.

This clone came up once. The chain recombines TRBV18 with TRBJ2-3; D ambiguous. Germline V gives CDR1 KGHSH, CDR2 LQKENI. V was pared by 6 bases and J by 6 bases, with 7 bases between. The CDR3 contains 11 residues. The CDR3 nucleotides are TGTGCCAGCTCCGAGCCTGATACGCAGTATTTT. Translating gives CASSEPDTQYF.

V and J are TRBV9 and TRBJ2-6; 7 bases match TRBD1. From germline, CDR1 is SGDLS and CDR2 YYNGEE. The CDR3 totals 19 residues. Trimming at V came to 3 bases and at J to 0 bases, leaving 12 bases not matched to a gene. The CDR3 region is CASSEQTGTANSGANVLTF. The CDR3 DNA reads TGTGCCAGCAGCGAACAGACCGGGACAGCGAACTCTGGGGCCAACGTCCTGACTTTC.

V usage is TRBV29-1 and J usage is TRBJ2-1, with D perhaps matching TRBD1 (5 bases). CDR1 is SQVTM, CDR2 ANQGSEA, per germline. The CDR3 runs 16 residues. Trimming cost V 7 bases and J 6 bases, with 25 bases left between them. This CDR3 is CSAQQQDVLIINEQFF. For the CDR3, the DNA is TGCAGCGCTCAACAACAGGACGTGTTAATAATCAATGAGCAGTTCTTC.

This chain joins TRBV7-2 and TRBJ2-7; 11 bases fit TRBD1. The CDR3 length is 15 residues. Germline values: CDR1 SGHTA, CDR2 FQGNSA. V lost 0 bases, J lost 5 bases, and 3 bases stayed unmatched. Here the CDR3 DNA reads TGTGCCAGCAGCTTAGCCGGGACAGGGGGAAACGAGCAGTACTTC. Translating gives CASSLAGTGGNEQYF.

In this sample, this clone turned up once. This chain links TRBV5-1 with TRBJ2-5; perhaps TRBD2 as D (7 bases). CDR3 size: 16 residues. Per germline, CDR1 SGHRS and CDR2 YFSETQ. The ends were cut back, 0 bases at V and 2 bases at J, with 14 bases in the middle. CDR3 in DNA: TGCGCCAGCAGCTTGGTAGGGGGGGCCCATCAAGAGACCCAGTACTTC. Its translation is CASSLVGGAHQETQYF.

CDR3 residues: CASPTDRVQETQYF. The CDR3 nucleotides read TGTGCCAGTCCTACCGACAGGGTGCAAGAGACCCAGTACTTC. The rearrangement joins TRBV19 to TRBJ2-5, with 7 positions matching TRBD1. Germline trimming cut 8 bases from V and 2 bases from J; bases unmatched to any gene: 8. The V gene's germline CDR1 is LNHDA and CDR2 SQIVND (reference sequence). This CDR3 is built from 14 residues.

The chain carries TRBV5-4 and TRBJ1-1; D may be TRBD1 (5 bases). The CDR3 consists of 14 residues. Per the germline V gene, CDR1 is SGHNT and CDR2 is YYREEE (reference sequence). The ends were cut back, 3 bases at V and 0 bases at J, with 9 bases in the middle. The CDR3 reads CASSSRAMNTEAFF. The DNA of the CDR3 is TGTGCCAGCAGCTCCAGGGCGATGAACACTGAAGCTTTCTTT.

The chain links TRBV5-1 to TRBJ2-5; D is possibly TRBD1 (7 bases). V was trimmed by 4 bases and J by 5 bases, leaving 21 bases between them. The CDR3 has 16 amino acids. Germline V gene data show CDR1 as SGHRS and CDR2 as YFSETQ. CDR3 amino acids: CASSPSQTGRSETQYF. The CDR3 region has the DNA TGCGCCAGCAGCCCCTCTCAGACAGGGAGGTCGGAGACCCAGTACTTC.

The chain couples TRBV5-5 to TRBJ2-7, with TRBD1 as a possible D gene (5 bases). CDR1 and CDR2 (germline): SGHKS, YYEKEE (reference sequence). Trimming left V 3 bases short and J 2 bases short, with 9 bases between. This CDR3 comprises 13 residues. For the CDR3, the DNA is TGTGCCAGCAGCTCAGGGTTGCCCTACGAGCAGTACTTC. It is translated as CASSSGLPYEQYF.

The chain has TRBV28 and TRBJ1-1; the match to TRBD1 covers 8 bases. V gave up 5 bases and J gave up 6 bases; unmatched junction bases: 11. CDR1 MDHEN and CDR2 SYDVKM come from the germline V gene. The CDR3 loop spans 15 amino acids. The CDR3 reads CASSRDGQGISEAFF. The CDR3 region has the DNA TGTGCCAGCAGTCGAGACGGACAGGGTATCTCTGAAGCTTTCTTT.

V gene TRBV6-5 combines with J gene TRBJ1-5; no reliable D call. The germline V gene has CDR1 MNHEY and CDR2 SVGAGI. The germline V and J ends were trimmed by 0 bases and 7 bases, with 10 bases remaining between them. The CDR3 is made up of 14 amino acids. CDR3 amino acids: CASSYSISGQPQHF. As DNA, the CDR3 is TGTGCCAGCAGTTACTCGATCTCCGGGCAGCCCCAGCATTTT.

The rearrangement joins TRBV5-1 to TRBJ2-7; D is undetermined. Per germline, CDR1 SGHRS and CDR2 YFSETQ. This CDR3 region has 17 residues. Trimming removed 1 base at V and 1 base at J, with 18 bases between. The DNA for the CDR3 is TGCGCCAGCAGCTTGCGTGCCCATTACTCCCCTTCCTACGAGCAGTACTTC. Translation gives CASSLRAHYSPSYEQYF.

The chain recombines TRBV7-9 with TRBJ1-2; perhaps TRBD1 as D (5 bases). CDR3 length: 12 amino acids. Deletions cut 8 bases from V and 4 bases from J, with 11 bases between. CDR1 and CDR2 from the germline V gene are SEHNR and FQNEAQ (reference sequence). In DNA form, the CDR3 reads TGTGCCAGCGTTGACAGTAGCTATGGCTACACCTTC. Translation gives CASVDSSYGYTF.

This chain joins TRBV19 and TRBJ2-2; 11 bases are shared with TRBD2. Germline V gene sequence: CDR1 LNHDA, CDR2 SQIVND (reference sequence). After removal of 1 base from V and 4 bases from J, the junction contained 5 bases not matched to a gene. The CDR3 spans 17 residues. The CDR3 here is CASSIALAGGLTGELFF. The CDR3 coding sequence is TGTGCCAGTAGTATAGCGCTAGCGGGAGGTCTCACCGGGGAGCTGTTTTTT.

The rearrangement joins TRBV6-5 to TRBJ2-7, with a weak D call TRBD2 (6 bases). The CDR3 contains 14 residues. CDR1 is MNHEY and CDR2 is SVGAGI in the germline V gene. Trimming removed 2 bases from V and 6 bases from J, with 14 bases in between. This CDR3 reads CASSYGGGNGEQYF. In nucleotides, the CDR3 is TGTGCCAGCAGTTACGGCGGAGGGAATGGCGAGCAGTACTTC.

This chain connects TRBV19 to TRBJ1-5; D might be TRBD1 (6 bases). This CDR3 has 15 amino acids. The germline CDR1 and CDR2 sequences are LNHDA and SQIVND (reference sequence). The ends were cut back, 7 bases at V and 0 bases at J, with 13 bases in the middle. The CDR3 region is CASNDGQTSNQPQHF. As DNA, the CDR3 is TGTGCCAGTAACGACGGACAGACTAGCAATCAGCCCCAGCATTTT.

The chain carries TRBV28 and TRBJ1-2; D may be TRBD1 (5 bases). Deletions cut 4 bases from V and 6 bases from J, with 18 bases between. This CDR3 comprises 15 residues. Germline CDR1 reads MDHEN; CDR2 reads SYDVKM. CDR3 region: CASSSGSQGGHGYTF. The CDR3 nucleotides read TGTGCCAGCAGTTCAGGTTCGCAGGGAGGTCATGGCTACACCTTC.

This rearrangement joins TRBV18 to TRBJ1-1, with D unclear. The V and J ends lost 3 bases and 6 bases respectively, with 11 bases between them. The CDR3 has 13 amino acids. From germline, CDR1 is KGHSH and CDR2 LQKENI. The CDR3 coding sequence is TGTGCCAGCTCACCCACCCGGGATTCTGAAGCTTTCTTT. The encoded protein is CASSPTRDSEAFF.